A single sample is the source of the 20 T cell receptor beta chains below, sequenced in a study of cytomegalovirus exposure and HLA in healthy donors. This PCR relied on a set of 60 Vbeta primers and 13 Jbeta primers. Assay: immunoSEQ multiplex PCR; the TCRdb copy retains only in-frame clones and omits some. Of more than 150,000 clones listed, approximately 84% are singletons. Sequencing input: PBMCs. These receptors came from a woman aged 40 to 50 in good health and CMV-seropositive.

Worth noting for this clone: A read error may account for a junction end that differs from germline. V gene TRBV7-6 combines with J gene TRBJ2-2; no clear D gene. Germline CDR1 and CDR2: SGHVS and FNYEAQ. There are 16 residues in the CDR3. The CDR3 bases are TGTGCCAGCAGCTTAGACGCTCCGATTACCACCGGTGAGCTGTTTTTT. Its translation is CASSLDAPITTGELFF.

The V and J genes are TRBV11-2 and TRBJ2-3; 8 bases are a match to TRBD1. The CDR3 sequence is 15 residues long. The J segment lost 2 bases and the V segment lost 4 bases, leaving 5 bases of the junction unmatched. Germline CDR1 SGHAT, CDR2 FQNNGV. CDR3 in amino acids: CASSSDRGFTDTQYF. Written as DNA, the CDR3 is TGTGCCAGCAGCTCAGACAGGGGATTCACAGATACGCAGTATTTT.

The chain links TRBV7-8 to TRBJ2-1; D might be TRBD2 (6 bases). Germline V gene lookup returns CDR1 SGHVS and CDR2 FQNEAQ. Between the trimmed V and J ends, which lost 4 bases and 8 bases, there was a span of 24 bases. CDR3 length equals 17 residues. DNA for the CDR3: TGTGCCAGCAGCTCCAAGCCTCCGGGACTCGAGGGGTATGAGCAGTTCTTC. Translated, it gives CASSSKPPGLEGYEQFF.

A single count supports this clone. The J gene is TRBJ1-5, the V gene TRBV15; 7 bases are shared with TRBD1. The CDR3 sequence is 15 residues long. CDR1 is LNHNV and CDR2 is YYDKDF in the germline V gene (reference sequence). The V segment lost 5 bases and the J segment 4 bases; nucleotides outside the gene matches: 8. CDR3 nucleotide sequence: TGTGCCACCAGCTTAGGGGGGACAGATAATCAGCCCCAGCATTTT. This codes for CATSLGGTDNQPQHF.

CDR3 region: CASSQEGLENTIYF. As DNA, the CDR3 is TGCGCCAGCAGCCAAGAGGGGCTTGAAAACACCATATATTTT. V is TRBV4-3 and J is TRBJ1-3, with D perhaps matching TRBD1 (5 bases). The V end lost 0 bases, the J end lost 6 bases, and 9 bases lay between the germline ends. This CDR3 has 14 amino acids. CDR1 is LGHNA, CDR2 YSLEER, per germline.

The chain links TRBV27 to TRBJ1-1; weak D call: TRBD1 (5 bases). V dropped 3 bases and J dropped 4 bases, with 15 bases sitting between them. CDR1 MNHEY and CDR2 SMNVEV come from the germline V gene (reference sequence). CDR3 length: 15 amino acids. CDR3 nucleotides: TGTGCCAGCAGTTTTGCAGGGATGGTTGGCACTGAAGCTTTCTTT. Translated, it gives CASSFAGMVGTEAFF.

Ten or more counts support this clone. The V gene is TRBV19, the J gene TRBJ2-2; D not certain. Germline CDR1 LNHDA, CDR2 SQIVND (reference sequence). V was trimmed by 0 bases and J by 6 bases, leaving 8 bases between them. This CDR3 contains 14 residues. The CDR3 spells CASSIDQQAGELFF. The CDR3 DNA reads as TGTGCCAGTAGTATAGACCAACAAGCCGGGGAGCTGTTTTTT.

This sequence joins TRBV23-1 and TRBJ1-5, with D perhaps TRBD1 (6 bases). TRBV23-1 is annotated as an ORF whose role is uncertain. Between the trimmed V and J ends, which lost 7 bases and 7 bases, there was a span of 14 bases. The CDR3 length is 13 residues. CDR3: CASTTQGGQPQHF. In DNA form, the CDR3 reads TGCGCCAGCACCACACAGGGTGGGCAGCCCCAGCATTTT.

V gene TRBV7-8 combines with J gene TRBJ1-2, with D maybe TRBD1 (5 bases). Germline V gene sequence: CDR1 SGHVS, CDR2 FQNEAQ. The V end lost 4 bases, the J end lost 7 bases, and 19 bases lay between the germline ends. CDR3 length equals 15 residues. The CDR3 sequence: CASSSRSGGISGYTF. In nucleotides, the CDR3 is TGTGCCAGCAGCTCCCGGTCTGGGGGGATAAGTGGCTACACCTTC.

This clone was found once. Sequence at one end of the junction differs from germline and may be a read error. The chain links TRBV2 to TRBJ2-6; D perhaps matches TRBD1 (5 bases). This CDR3 comprises 16 residues. Germline CDR1 SNHLY, CDR2 FYNNEI. CDR3 coding DNA: TGTGCCAGCAGTCTTTTCCGGTCGGGTGGGGCCAACGGCCTGACTTTC. As protein: CASSLFRSGGANGLTF.

V and J are TRBV10-3 and TRBJ2-5; 9 bases line up with TRBD1. The DNA end is a closer match to TRBJ2-7, so the J assignment may be wrong. The CDR3 covers 15 residues. Germline lookup yields CDR1 ENHRY and CDR2 SYGVKD. The CDR3 bases are TGTGCCAGTGGTGGGGTTGACAGGGGGTTGTACGAGCAGTACTTC. Its protein is CASGGVDRGLYEQYF.

V gene TRBV14 combines with J gene TRBJ1-4; 7 bases match TRBD1. The CDR3 contains 16 residues. CDR1 SGHDN and CDR2 FVKESK come from the germline V gene. V trimming: 4 bases; J trimming: 13 bases; junction bases outside the gene matches: 18. CDR3 protein: CASSPSRWTGHRVLFF. DNA of the CDR3: TGTGCCAGCAGCCCCAGCCGCTGGACAGGCCATCGGGTACTGTTTTTT.

This chain joins TRBV30 and TRBJ2-3; 7 nucleotides line up with TRBD2. After removal of 2 bases from V and 2 bases from J, the junction contained 10 bases not matched to a gene. The CDR3 runs 16 residues. Germline V gene data show CDR1 as GTSNPN and CDR2 as SVGIG (reference sequence). The CDR3 loop is CAWSFPGGRLTDTQYF. The CDR3 nucleotides read TGTGCCTGGAGTTTCCCGGGGGGAAGACTCACAGATACGCAGTATTTT.

The J gene is TRBJ1-1, the V gene TRBV5-1; TRBD1 is a possible D gene (5 bases). There are 14 residues in the CDR3. Trimming pared 3 bases from V and 0 bases from J, leaving 9 bases between. Germline assignment: CDR1 SGHRS and CDR2 YFSETQ. CDR3 protein: CASSYGGLNTEAFF. In nucleotides, the CDR3 is TGCGCCAGCAGCTATGGGGGGTTGAACACTGAAGCTTTCTTT. The complete variable domain, with remaining parts taken from reference TRBV5-1 and TRBJ1-1, reads KAGVTQTPRYLIKTRGQQVTLSCSPISGHRSVSWYQQTPGQGLQFLFEYFSETQRNKGNFPGRFSGRQFSNSRSEMNVSTLELGDSALYLCASSYGGLNTEAFFGQGTRLTVV.

The rearrangement joins TRBV27 to TRBJ2-2; 12 bases line up with TRBD2. CDR1 and CDR2 from the germline V gene are MNHEY and SMNVEV (reference sequence). The V gene end was trimmed by 5 bases and the J gene end by 4 bases; junction bases not matched to a gene: 5. The CDR3 has 16 residues. The CDR3, as DNA: TGTGCCAGCAGTCTCCTAGCGGGGGGGCCCACCGGGGAGCTGTTTTTT. The encoded protein is CASSLLAGGPTGELFF.

V and J are TRBV30 and TRBJ1-6; D is uncertain. The CDR3 is 13 amino acids. Germline loops: CDR1 GTSNPN, CDR2 SVGIG (reference sequence). Trimming removed 3 bases at V and 5 bases at J, with 8 bases between. CDR3 sequence: CAWRNDNNSPLHF. The CDR3 nucleotides read TGTGCCTGGAGGAACGACAATAATTCACCCCTCCACTTT.

The chain recombines TRBV28 with TRBJ2-7; 8 bases agree with TRBD1. The CDR3 consists of 14 residues. Germline V gene data show CDR1 as MDHEN and CDR2 as SYDVKM. V lost 6 bases to trimming and J lost 1 base; unmatched junction nucleotides: 5. The CDR3 region is CASRWGQASYEQYF. In DNA, the CDR3 is TGTGCCAGCAGGTGGGGACAGGCGTCCTACGAGCAGTACTTC. The whole variable domain, filled in from reference TRBV28 and TRBJ2-7, reads DVKVTQSSRYLVKRTGEKVFLECVQDMDHENMFWYRQDPGLGLRLIYFSYDVKMKEKGDIPEGYSVSREKKERFSLILESASTNQTSMYLCASRWGQASYEQYFGPGTRLTVT.

The V call is TRBV11-2, the J call TRBJ2-3; TRBD1 agrees at 10 bases. V lost 7 bases to trimming and J lost 2 bases; unmatched junction nucleotides: 6. The CDR3 sequence is 15 residues long. The germline CDR1 and CDR2 sequences are SGHAT and FQNNGV. Written as DNA, the CDR3 is TGTGCCAGCACTCGACAGGGGGCCGTCACAGATACGCAGTATTTT. Its protein product is CASTRQGAVTDTQYF.

The genes are TRBV19 and TRBJ1-2; 9 bases align to TRBD1. The CDR3 runs 14 residues. With 3 bases clipped from V and 4 bases from J, the junction kept 3 bases outside the gene matches. From germline, CDR1 is LNHDA and CDR2 SQIVND (reference sequence). CDR3 in amino acids: CASSIATGGYGYTF. Written as DNA, the CDR3 is TGTGCCAGTAGTATCGCGACAGGGGGCTATGGCTACACCTTC.

The chain joins TRBV9 to TRBJ2-1, with TRBD2 identical over 8 bases. Germline V gives CDR1 SGDLS, CDR2 YYNGEE. Trimming removed 3 bases from V and 8 bases from J; junction bases left unmatched: 7. The CDR3 has 14 residues. The CDR3 bases are TGTGCCAGCAGCGCAGGGACTAGATCTTATGAGCAGTTCTTC. This sequence encodes CASSAGTRSYEQFF.